The 21 T cell receptor beta chains given below trace back to one sample, sequenced in a study of regulatory T cells in long-lasting Graves disease. Specified time point: newly diagnosed GD, antithyroid drugs for less than 3 months. PBMCs provided the RNA from which the TCR library was made. Combining iRepertoire HTBI primers with Arm-PCR of CDR3 regions, the authors built TCR beta libraries. TCRdb reprocessed the multiplex PCR reads via MiXCR and lists one record per CDR3 protein. The table has hundreds of thousands of distinct CDR3 sequences, roughly 16% seen once. These data were also filed under a second study, of T cells in Graves' hyperthyroidism and ophthalmopathy.

Sequencing used peripheral blood mononuclear cells (PBMCs), obtained at new diagnosis, from a patient treated with antithyroid drugs. The receptors derive from a woman aged 25 to 39 with Graves disease.

The chain is built from TRBV6-2 or TRBV6-3 and TRBJ1-4, with D hard to call. Per the germline V gene, CDR1 is MNHEY and CDR2 is SVGEGT. The V end lost 5 bases, the J end lost 3 bases, and 13 bases lay between the germline ends. CDR3 length equals 15 residues. CDR3 nucleotides: TGTGCCAGCAGTGAAAGACCGAGAGCTAATGAAAAACTGTTTTTT. Its translation: CASSERPRANEKLFF.

This clonotype was counted ten times or more. The chain couples TRBV12-3 or TRBV12-4 to TRBJ2-1, with D maybe TRBD2 (6 bases). Deletions cut 0 bases from V and 3 bases from J, with 9 bases between. The CDR3 covers 15 residues. CDR3 region: CASSLARGIYNEQFF. CDR3 sequence (DNA): TGTGCCAGCAGTTTAGCGCGGGGAATCTACAATGAGCAGTTCTTC.

This chain links TRBV14 with TRBJ2-5, with 8 bases lining up with TRBD2. The V and J ends lost 3 bases and 2 bases, in that order; junction bases with no gene match: 8. CDR1 is SGHDN and CDR2 is FVKESK in the germline V gene. The CDR3 is 16 residues long. Here the CDR3 reads CASSHISGSRQETQYF. The CDR3 nucleotides are TGTGCCAGCAGCCATATAAGCGGGAGCCGTCAAGAGACCCAGTACTTC. The full variable domain, with the rest looked up from reference TRBV14 and TRBJ2-5, is EAGVTQFPSHSVIEKGQTVTLRCDPISGHDNLYWYRRVMGKEIKFLLHFVKESKQDESGMPNNRFLAERTGGTYSTLKVQPAELEDSGVYFCASSHISGSRQETQYFGPGTRLLVL.

The chain joins TRBV7-9 to TRBJ2-2; 9 nucleotides match TRBD1. This CDR3 is built from 14 residues. The germline V gene has CDR1 SEHNR and CDR2 FQNEAQ (reference sequence). Trimming took 5 bases from V and 5 from J; bases not matched to a gene: 3. CDR3 sequence: CASSGGTGTGELFF. CDR3 nucleotide sequence: TGTGCCAGCAGCGGGGGGACAGGGACCGGGGAGCTGTTTTTT.

The chain joins TRBV11-3 to TRBJ2-2, with D perhaps matching TRBD2 (5 bases). Looked up from germline, CDR1 is SGHNT and CDR2 is YENEEA. Deletions cut 4 bases from V and 10 bases from J, with 16 bases between. The CDR3 loop spans 14 amino acids. CDR3 sequence reads: CASSSREHREELFF. The CDR3 DNA reads as TGTGCCAGCAGCTCTCGGGAACACCGGGAGGAGCTGTTTTTT.

Many counts were recorded for this clonotype. The gene calls are TRBV19 and TRBJ1-1, with 8 bases aligning to TRBD1. V was clipped by 6 bases and J by 1 base; unmatched bases: 4. Germline lookup yields CDR1 LNHDA and CDR2 SQIVND (reference sequence). CDR3 length equals 14 residues. CDR3 loop: CASRRDRGNTEAFF. The CDR3 DNA is TGTGCCAGTAGAAGAGACAGGGGGAACACTGAAGCTTTCTTT.

This clonotype turned up a few times. The genes are TRBV28 and TRBJ2-7, with D possibly being TRBD1 (6 bases). CDR1 and CDR2 (germline): MDHEN, SYDVKM. CDR3 size: 16 residues. Between the trimmed V and J ends, which lost 10 bases and 2 bases, there was a span of 24 bases. The CDR3 DNA follows: TGTGCCATCCAAGGCCGCCCACCGGGACAAACCTACGAGCAGTACTTC. Translated, it gives CAIQGRPPGQTYEQYF. The variable domain in full, completed from reference TRBV28 and TRBJ2-7, reads DVKVTQSSRYLVKRTGEKVFLECVQDMDHENMFWYRQDPGLGLRLIYFSYDVKMKEKGDIPEGYSVSREKKERFSLILESASTNQTSMYLCAIQGRPPGQTYEQYFGPGTRLTVT.

The rearrangement joins TRBV5-5 to TRBJ1-4; unclear D gene. Trimming stripped 2 bases from V and 8 bases from J, with 13 bases between. The CDR3 totals 14 residues. Germline V gene lookup returns CDR1 SGHKS and CDR2 YYEKEE (reference sequence). CDR3 DNA: TGTGCCAGCAGCTTTCTGACTTCTGAGGAAAAACTGTTTTTT. This gives the protein CASSFLTSEEKLFF.

V is TRBV5-1 and J is TRBJ1-6, with 9 bases identical to TRBD1. CDR1 and CDR2 from the germline V gene are SGHRS and YFSETQ. V trimming: 10 bases; J trimming: 6 bases; junction bases outside the gene matches: 8. CDR3 size: 14 residues. CDR3 amino acids: CAGRTGERNSPLHF. In DNA form, the CDR3 reads TGCGCCGGACGGACAGGGGAGCGTAATTCACCCCTCCACTTT.

This clonotype was seen many times. The V gene is TRBV30, the J gene TRBJ1-2, with unresolved D. The germline V and J ends were trimmed by 0 bases and 4 bases, with 12 bases remaining between them. The V gene's germline CDR1 is GTSNPN and CDR2 SVGIG (reference sequence). This CDR3 contains 14 residues. CDR3 region: CAWSVVTGSYGYTF. As DNA, the CDR3 is TGTGCCTGGAGTGTAGTTACGGGGAGCTATGGCTACACCTTC.

This clonotype occurred a few times. This rearrangement joins TRBV28 to TRBJ2-4; TRBD2 matches at 13 bases. Per the germline V gene, CDR1 is MDHEN and CDR2 is SYDVKM. The CDR3 runs to 18 residues. V lost 5 bases to trimming and J lost 1 base; unmatched junction nucleotides: 8. This chain's CDR3 is CASSVTSGRAEAKNIQYF. The CDR3 DNA follows: TGTGCCAGCAGTGTAACTAGCGGGAGGGCCGAGGCCAAAAACATTCAGTACTTC.

This sequence joins TRBV18 and TRBJ1-2; 7 bases are shared with TRBD1. CDR1 and CDR2 (germline): KGHSH, LQKENI. The CDR3 is made up of 13 amino acids. Trimming took 5 bases from V and 5 from J; bases not matched to a gene: 5. The CDR3 coding sequence is TGTGCCAGCTCAGAGGACAGGCAGTATGGCTACACCTTC. Translation: CASSEDRQYGYTF.

This clonotype has a handful of counts. The CDR3, as DNA: TGCGCCAGCAAATACGACAGAGCATCTGGAAACACCATATATTTT. It specifies CASKYDRASGNTIYF. The V call is TRBV5-1, the J call TRBJ1-3, with D possibly being TRBD1 (5 bases). The CDR3 is made up of 15 amino acids. Germline values: CDR1 SGHRS, CDR2 YFSETQ. V was trimmed by 6 bases and J by 1 base, leaving 14 bases between them.

V gene TRBV7-9 combines with J gene TRBJ2-2; D possibly corresponds to TRBD2 (6 bases). This CDR3 region has 13 residues. Looked up from germline, CDR1 is SEHNR and CDR2 is FQNEAQ (reference sequence). Trimming cost V 7 bases and J 3 bases, with 9 bases left between them. CDR3 sequence: CASTRLDTGELFF. CDR3 in DNA: TGTGCCAGCACCCGACTAGACACCGGGGAGCTGTTTTTT.

This clonotype showed up many times. The chain joins TRBV7-2 to TRBJ1-5; D is uncertain. CDR3 length: 12 residues. The germline V gene has CDR1 SGHTA and CDR2 FQGNSA. The V and J ends lost 3 bases and 7 bases respectively, with 7 bases between them. CDR3 in DNA: TGTGCCAGCAGCTTGGACGGCCAGCCCCAGCATTTT. Encoded protein: CASSLDGQPQHF.

The chain is built from TRBV18 and TRBJ2-7, with 8 bases lining up with TRBD2. The CDR3 length is 13 residues. CDR1 is KGHSH and CDR2 is LQKENI in the germline V gene. V lost 8 bases to trimming and J lost 3 bases; unmatched junction nucleotides: 6. CDR3 region: CASRKRENYEQYF. In nucleotides, the CDR3 is TGTGCCAGCCGAAAGCGGGAGAACTACGAGCAGTACTTC.

This clonotype was observed many times. V is TRBV14 and J is TRBJ1-2; 10 bases line up with TRBD1. The trim removed 0 bases at V and 5 bases at J, leaving 6 bases unmatched. CDR1 and CDR2 from the germline V gene are SGHDN and FVKESK. The CDR3 runs 16 residues. CDR3 sequence: CASSQDAPGQGYGYTF. CDR3 DNA sequence: TGTGCCAGCAGCCAAGATGCTCCGGGACAGGGGTATGGCTACACCTTC.

J is TRBJ1-2 and V is TRBV6-1; no definite D call. Trimming took off 5 bases at V and 6 bases at J, with 13 bases between the two ends. Germline CDR1 MNHNS, CDR2 SASEGT. This CDR3 has 13 residues. The chain's CDR3 is CASSPRPSHGYTF. The CDR3 DNA follows: TGTGCCAGCAGTCCAAGGCCCAGTCATGGCTACACCTTC.

This rearrangement joins TRBV20-1 to TRBJ2-3; no firm D call. The CDR3 has 12 amino acids. V was shortened by 3 bases and J by 6 bases, with 10 bases between the two germline ends. Germline V CDR1 and CDR2: DFQATT, SNEGSKA (reference sequence). Here the CDR3 DNA reads TGCAGTGCTAGCTTACCGCAGGATACGCAGTATTTT. It yields the protein CSASLPQDTQYF.

This clonotype was observed a handful of times. The junction departs from germline at one end; a sequencing error may be responsible. The chain is built from TRBV7-3 and TRBJ1-1; no clear D. The CDR3 runs to 14 residues. The germline gives CDR1 SGHTA, CDR2 FQGTGA. CDR3 sequence (DNA): TGTGCCAGCAGTCTAAATACTGGAAACACTGAAGCTCTCTTT. It yields the protein CASSLNTGNTEALF.

V and J are TRBV5-5 and TRBJ1-5; no clear D gene. The CDR3 is 14 amino acids. The germline V and J ends were trimmed by 4 bases and 9 bases, with 17 bases remaining between them. Germline V gene sequence: CDR1 SGHKS, CDR2 YYEKEE (reference sequence). CDR3 amino acids: CASSPGFLSPPQHF. The CDR3, as DNA: TGTGCCAGCAGCCCCGGGTTTCTAAGTCCGCCCCAGCATTTT. The whole variable domain, remainder taken from reference TRBV5-5 and TRBJ1-5, is DAGVTQSPTHLIKTRGQQVTLRCSPISGHKSVSWYQQVLGQGPQFIFQYYEKEERGRGNFPDRFSARQFPNYSSELNVNALLLGDSALYLCASSPGFLSPPQHFGDGTRLSIL.